This T cell receptor beta chain stems from a study of blood T cell repertoires in COVID-19. Germline V CDR1 and CDR2: SGHDT, YYEEEE. The J segment lost 4 bases and the V segment lost 4 bases, leaving 7 bases of the junction unmatched. The CDR3 is 14 amino acids. The table came from immunoSEQ multiplex PCR; TCRdb's copy has only in-frame clones and leaves some out. The sample carries about 400,000 clones, around 87% recorded once. Participants' reported clinical history set cohort assignment. Sequencing input: PBMCs or T cells enriched from blood (not recorded which). The source is a woman younger than 45 with acute COVID-19. The rearrangement uses TRBV5-6 and TRBJ1-1, with TRBD1 identical over 7 bases. CDR3 sequence (DNA): TGTGCCAGCAGCGGTACAGGGGAGAGCACTGAAGCTTTCTTT. It specifies CASSGTGESTEAFF.